Below, 8 T cell receptor beta chains from the same sample are listed, as sequenced in a study of blood T cell repertoires in COVID-19. This table comes from immunoSEQ multiplex PCR, and its TCRdb copy is limited to in-frame clones, with some not included. This table has 75,000 to 100,000 clones, roughly 80% appearing once. Sequenced: peripheral blood. All receptors come from an elderly woman with acute or convalescent COVID-19.

The chain employs TRBV7-9 and TRBJ1-2, with TRBD1 matching over 7 bases. Trimming took 1 base from V and 10 from J; bases not matched to a gene: 18. This CDR3 contains 17 residues. Germline CDR1 and CDR2: SEHNR and FQNEAQ (reference sequence). This CDR3 reads CASSLGGGRRPGSDYTF. The CDR3 region has the DNA TGTGCCAGCAGCTTAGGAGGGGGCAGACGCCCGGGTTCGGACTACACCTTC.

The chain recombines TRBV9 with TRBJ2-5, with TRBD2 identical over 13 bases. Germline V gene lookup returns CDR1 SGDLS and CDR2 YYNGEE. J lost 4 bases, V lost 3 bases, and 0 bases had no gene match. The CDR3 has 14 residues. CDR3 sequence: CASSGLAGGETQYF. The CDR3, as DNA: TGTGCCAGCAGCGGACTAGCGGGGGGAGAGACCCAGTACTTC.

V and J are TRBV18 and TRBJ1-1; D is possibly TRBD1 (6 bases). The CDR3 runs to 15 residues. Germline CDR1 KGHSH, CDR2 LQKENI. V lost 1 base and J 4 bases, leaving 13 bases between the germline ends. This chain's CDR3 is CASSPLTGQRTEAFF. CDR3 DNA sequence: TGTGCCAGCTCACCACTCACAGGACAGCGCACTGAAGCTTTCTTT.

This clone has only a few counts. V usage is TRBV5-1 and J usage is TRBJ1-6; a weak D match, TRBD1 (6 bases). Trimming cost V 4 bases and J 7 bases, with 12 bases left between them. Germline loops: CDR1 SGHRS, CDR2 YFSETQ. CDR3 length: 14 amino acids. The CDR3 region has the DNA TGCGCCAGCAGCGCCCAGGGGTCGAATTCACCCCTCCACTTT. This translates into CASSAQGSNSPLHF.

The V gene is TRBV30, the J gene TRBJ1-6; D remains ambiguous. The CDR3 has 13 residues. Deletions cut 8 bases from V and 6 bases from J, with 14 bases between. Per the germline V gene, CDR1 is GTSNPN and CDR2 is SVGIG (reference sequence). The CDR3 DNA reads TGTGCCCTGCGAGGGAGTTCTAATTCACCCCTCCACTTT. As protein: CALRGSSNSPLHF.

The chain recombines TRBV27 with TRBJ2-3; D gene unclear. CDR3 length: 12 amino acids. Trimming stripped 6 bases from V and 4 bases from J, with 8 bases between. Germline CDR1 and CDR2: MNHEY and SMNVEV (reference sequence). CDR3 nucleotides: TGTGCCAGCAGGGCCCCCCCAGATACGCAGTATTTT. Translated, it gives CASRAPPDTQYF.

The chain recombines TRBV7-9 with TRBJ1-1, with 7 bases lining up with TRBD1. Germline V CDR1 and CDR2: SEHNR, FQNEAQ (reference sequence). This CDR3 region has 14 residues. The V segment lost 5 bases and the J segment 4 bases; nucleotides outside the gene matches: 7. The CDR3 reads CASSPRQGGTEAFF. As DNA, the CDR3 is TGTGCCAGCAGCCCCCGACAGGGAGGCACTGAAGCTTTCTTT.

V and J are TRBV3-1 (or the pseudogene TRBV3-2) and TRBJ2-7, with 13 bases that match TRBD2. Germline lookup yields CDR1 LGHDT and CDR2 YNNKEL (reference sequence). The CDR3 runs to 14 residues. The V and J ends lost 1 base and 7 bases, in that order; junction bases with no gene match: 1. The CDR3 loop reads CASSQGGLAGEQYF. CDR3 nucleotides: TGTGCCAGCAGCCAAGGGGGACTAGCGGGGGAGCAGTACTTC.